Here is one T cell receptor (beta chain) with its context. This clonotype appeared once. What this receptor recognizes is not known. No per-base quality is available; no much larger clone lies one base away. One read offers little support. RNA was extracted with the RNeasy kit and roughly 0.45 to 1 ug was reverse transcribed using random hexamers. The immunoSEQ multiplex PCR assay, which covers 54 Vbeta and 13 Jbeta segments, was used to amplify TCR beta CDR3 regions. To correct PCR amplification bias, a synthetic template baseline was used for both primer optimization and computational correction. In the paper's pipeline: Only productive sequences were kept, with reads annotated to V, D and J genes according to IMGT and analyzed in immunoSEQ Analyzer. Clonality was computed as one minus Shannon entropy normalized by log2 of the number of productive unique sequences. For each patient and control, public and private clones were evaluated among the 100 most prevalent clones. A clone was defined as Susac-specific if it was absent from the healthy and MS cohorts, from 950 to 1,300 published viral clones and from other ImmuneACCESS disease sequences. Clones were called with MiXCR by TCRdb after fastp trimmed the public reads at Q25, and only in-frame beta chains were retained. Entries that share a CDR3 protein sequence are merged under the most common genes and DNA. TCRdb, not the authors, supplied the V and J calls. In this sample the table shows approximately 150,000 distinct CDR3 sequences, roughly 94% of which occur a single time. Together, the top ten hold approximately 0.09% of the sample.

From the germline V gene, CDR1 is MDHEN and CDR2 is SYDVKM. The germline ends are 9 bases apart after V is trimmed by 8 bases and J by 0 bases. Measured from the cysteine to the phenylalanine, the CDR3 is 13 residues long. Only the CDR3 region is kept as DNA, spanning 39 bases read in frame from base 1. This sample was taken from a study of CD8 T cells in Susac syndrome (dated by TCRdb to the late 2010s). General notes on the study: Whether CD8+ T cell activation and differentiation in Susac syndrome was antigen driven was tested using repertoire sequencing.

Broader findings and caveats from the paper: The number of individuals in the TCR sequencing and HLA analysis was acknowledged as relatively small.

Peripheral blood CD8+ and CD4+ T cells from healthy donors, Susac syndrome patients and multiple sclerosis patients were profiled by high-throughput TCR beta sequencing. Healthy donors were included as age- and sex-matched controls. Bulk CD8+ and CD4+ T cells were purified magnetically by negative isolation, whereas CD8+ TEMRA cells were enriched by FACS. Blood was collected in EDTA tubes and processed within 24 hours, with PBMCs isolated through density gradient centrifugation. PBMCs intended for TCR sequencing were cryopreserved in liquid nitrogen and thawed later in a water bath at 37 degrees C. A purity of at least 90% was achieved for sorted or isolated CD4+, CD8+ and CD8+ TEMRA cells.

This receptor was identified in a human donor in good health. Recombination connected TRBV28 to TRBJ2-3; 6 matching bases give a weak D call of TRBD2. Sequencing used CD4+ T cells from PBMCs. The CDR3 in this case is CASLAWSTDTQYF. The nucleotide sequence is given as TGTGCCAGCCTAGCGTGGAGCACAGATACGCAGTATTTT.